Listed below are T cell receptor beta chains from one sample, sequenced in a study of CD8+ T cells in alopecia areata. Clones were read by immunoSEQ multiplex PCR, and TCRdb kept only the in-frame ones, dropping some. This sample has about 200,000 clones; roughly 56% occur once, and the top ten carry approximately 4.9%. Sequencing was carried out using CD8+ T cells sorted from blood. The receptors here all came from a human donor in good health. The CDR3 runs from the conserved cysteine through the conserved F or W. The order of the fields is V gene, J gene, CDR3 protein.

TRBV5-1	TRBJ2-4	CASSLEGRQQSF
TRBV5-6	TRBJ1-5	CASSLSLEDQPQHF
TRBV2	TRBJ2-5	CASSRLAGGQETQYF
TRBV13	TRBJ2-5	CASSGRQGQETQYF
TRBV29-1	TRBJ2-1	CSVERADNEQFF
TRBV4-1	TRBJ2-1	CASSPGLVVIDEQFF
TRBV2	TRBJ2-7	CASSERRGGGGSYEQYF
TRBV5-4	TRBJ2-7	CASSVGGPYEQYF
TRBV7-9	TRBJ1-2	CASSFQGQGADYGYTF
TRBV7-8	TRBJ1-1	CASSLNLKMNTEAFF
TRBV6-1	TRBJ1-2	CASSEVNRNGYTF
TRBV27	TRBJ2-7	CASRGIATHTYEQYF
TRBV30	TRBJ1-2	CAWSGLSESFNYGYTF